One T cell receptor (beta chain) is described in this entry. What it binds is unknown. This sample was included in a study of cytomegalovirus exposure and HLA in healthy donors. Study conclusions and caveats: The study labeled more than 150 TCR beta chains cytomegalovirus-associated. A few chains tied to CMV proved CMV antigen-specific in vitro.

PCR used 60 Vbeta primers and 13 Jbeta primers. Here immunoSEQ multiplex PCR was the method, and the copy in TCRdb shows in-frame clones only, minus some. The sample records over 110,000 clones, 70% to 85% being singletons. CDR3 length: 12 amino acids. V was clipped by 4 bases and J by 3 bases, with 10 bases between them. In germline, CDR1 is GTSNPN, CDR2 SVGIG (reference sequence). The clonotype originates from a male donor in good health and CMV-seronegative. The V gene is TRBV30, the J gene TRBJ2-7; TRBD1 is a possible D gene (6 bases). The sequencing input was PBMCs. The CDR3 is CAWITGHYEQYF. DNA of the CDR3: TGTGCCTGGATAACAGGGCACTACGAGCAGTACTTC.